This T cell receptor beta chain derives from a study of blood T cell repertoires in COVID-19. About the research overall: The United States, Italy and Spain were the sources of the acute and convalescent COVID-19 samples.

The assay was immunoSEQ multiplex PCR, and TCRdb's table has in-frame clones only and misses some. The sample has about 35,000 clones, roughly 80% seen once. V trimming: 1 base; J trimming: 2 bases; junction bases outside the gene matches: 7. This CDR3 spans 16 amino acids. Germline V gives CDR1 SGHTA, CDR2 FQGTGA. The receptor comes from a man in his fifties or sixties with acute or convalescent COVID-19. Sequencing used peripheral blood. The rearrangement joins TRBV7-3 to TRBJ2-5, with 7 bases fitting TRBD1. The CDR3 nucleotides are TGTGCCAGCAGCTTAATGGGACAGTCAATACAAGAGACCCAGTACTTC. It codes for CASSLMGQSIQETQYF.